These T cell receptor beta chains were read from a single sample in a study of T cells after yellow fever vaccination. TCRdb analysed the 5' RACE reads with MiXCR anew, one entry per CDR3 protein. The profile covers 400,000 or so distinct CDR3 sequences, with roughly a sixth appearing a single time and 15% to 20% taken by the ten largest. Specimen: PBMCs, collected before the yellow fever booster vaccination. Receptor source: a man younger than 35 who received the YFV17D yellow fever vaccine. Each CDR3 is given with its conserved first and last residue. The order of the fields is D gene, clone size, J gene, V gene, CDR3 DNA, CDR3 protein. The D gene is left open where the match is weak. Some rows mark clone size as missing; the rest say once, few, many or name a class of expanded clone.

NA	NA	TRBJ1-1	TRBV4-2	TGTGCCAGCAGCCAACCCCCCCCGAGGATGAACACTGAAGCTTTCTTT	CASSQPPPRMNTEAFF
NA	few	TRBJ2-5	TRBV7-3	TGTGCCAGCAGCTTGTCGACAGGTGGCGGACAAGAGACCCAGTACTTC	CASSLSTGGGQETQYF
NA	NA	TRBJ1-1	TRBV27	TGTGCCAGCAGATTTTACATGAACACTGAAGCTTTCTTT	CASRFYMNTEAFF
NA	NA	TRBJ2-2	TRBV11-2	TGTGCCAGCAGCTGGATTCAGGGCACCGGGGAGCTGTTTTTT	CASSWIQGTGELFF
NA	once	TRBJ2-3	TRBV9	TGTGCCAGCAGCGTAGGGTGGATAGATACGCAGTATTTT	CASSVGWIDTQYF
NA	NA	TRBJ1-3	TRBV7-2	TGTGCCAGCAGCCCCGACCCGGGGCGGTTCAACACCATATATTTT	CASSPDPGRFNTIYF
TRBD1	few	TRBJ2-7	TRBV5-1	TGCGCCAGCAGCTTGGTACAGGGGGTGAGGTACGAGCAGTACTTC	CASSLVQGVRYEQYF
TRBD1	NA	TRBJ1-4	TRBV27	TGTGCCAGCAGTTCAACAGGGGTATTTGGGGAAAAACTGTTTTTT	CASSSTGVFGEKLFF
NA	few	TRBJ2-6	TRBV20-1	TGCAGTGCCCCAAGGCCGGGAGGGGGCACTGGGGCCAACGTCCTGACTTTC	CSAPRPGGGTGANVLTF
NA	NA	TRBJ1-2	TRBV5-1	TGCGCCAGCAGCTTGACAGGGAATGACTATGGCTACACCTTC	CASSLTGNDYGYTF
TRBD1	NA	TRBJ2-1	TRBV4-3	TGCGCCAGCAGCCGCATGTTTGTGGGGACAGGGAGTGAGCAGTTCTTC	CASSRMFVGTGSEQFF
NA	NA	TRBJ2-2	TRBV19	TGTGCCAGTAGTTGGGGCAACGGGGAGCTGTTTTTT	CASSWGNGELFF
NA	NA	TRBJ2-5	TRBV5-4	TGTGCCAGCAGCTTGAAGGGATCGGAGACCCAGTACTTC	CASSLKGSETQYF
TRBD2	once	TRBJ2-3	TRBV7-2	TGTGCCAGCAGCCGGACTAGCGGGGAGAGTACAGATACGCAGTATTTT	CASSRTSGESTDTQYF
TRBD2	NA	TRBJ2-7	TRBV5-1	TGCGCCAGCACCCATTCGGGCGGGGGTTACGAGCAGTACTTC	CASTHSGGGYEQYF
NA	many	TRBJ2-3	TRBV20-1	TGCAGTGCTAGAGCCTCGGCGGGGCGCACAGATACGCAGTATTTT	CSARASAGRTDTQYF
NA	NA	TRBJ1-2	TRBV20-1	TGCAGTGCTAAAGCACAGAGCTATGGCTACACCTTC	CSAKAQSYGYTF
NA	few	TRBJ1-1	TRBV11-3	TGTGCCAGCAGCTTAGTTCGTTGGCGTCATAAAGCTTTCTTT	CASSLVRWRHKAFF
NA	few	TRBJ1-5	TRBV20-1	TGCAGTGCTAGGGGACGGACCGCGGGCCAGCCCCAGCATTTT	CSARGRTAGQPQHF
TRBD1	NA	TRBJ1-6	TRBV4-1	TGCGCCAGCACCCACGAGGGGACAGGGGGATCACCCCTCCACTTT	CASTHEGTGGSPLHF
NA	few	TRBJ1-1	TRBV20-1	TGCAGTGTTCCCGTTTCAGGGGTTAGGTCTGAAGCTTTCTTT	CSVPVSGVRSEAFF
TRBD1	NA	TRBJ1-5	TRBV6-2/TRBV6-3	TGTGCCAGCAGTCTCAGGACAGGGCCTCAATCTGGGCCCCAGCATTTT	CASSLRTGPQSGPQHF
NA	NA	TRBJ2-4	TRBV4-3	TGCGCCAGCAGCCAACGGAGACCGACAAACATTCAGTACTTC	CASSQRRPTNIQYF
NA	few	TRBJ2-3	TRBV7-6	TGTGCCAGCAGCTCCTCCGGGACTAGCACAGATACGCAGTATTTT	CASSSSGTSTDTQYF
TRBD2	few	TRBJ2-3	TRBV9	TGTGCCAGCAGCGTGTCGGGGGGGCCGGCAGATACGCAGTATTTT	CASSVSGGPADTQYF